This T cell receptor (beta chain) appears in the sequencing data of a study of blood T cell repertoires in COVID-19 (dated by TCRdb to between 2020 and 2021). About the full investigation: Samples covering the acute and convalescent phases of COVID-19 were provided by collaborators in the United States, Italy and Spain. The sample metadata nearly always contained a de-identified subject ID, COVID-19 status, age in years and sex. The material from the prospective study consisted of cDNA or gDNA derived from T cells, B-cell-depleted T cells, or PBMCs. The repertoires were made available in a free public database intended to serve as a resource for research on the immune response to SARS-CoV-2. Where HLA class I and class II types were available, the types were taken from metadata supplied by the sample provider, not from assay-based typing. Samples were obtained from the ongoing ImmuneRACE study (first 160 participants) and from about 1,300 subjects provided by 6 global collaborators. Subjects who had been exposed to COVID-19, were actively infected with it, or had recovered from it provided the deeply sampled blood TCRbeta repertoires that made up the dataset.

The CDR3 contains 16 residues, cysteine and phenylalanine counted. Solely the CDR3 DNA is kept, with 48 bases framed from the first base. V has 4 bases trimmed and J has 4 bases trimmed; junction bases matching no gene number 11. CDR1 and CDR2 are read off the germline V gene (reference sequence) as SGHNT and YYREEE. Overall results and qualifications from the work: How much clinical and demographic metadata was included differed by source and by participant, and the metadata was provided uncurated.

The immunoSEQ Assay, a bias-controlled multiplex PCR, was used to amplify TCRbeta CDR3 regions from genomic DNA. As for how the authors treated the data: Within the assay, amplification of reference gene primers was used to estimate how many nucleated cells each sample contained. Sequence reads were collapsed and filtered to measure the absolute abundance of every unique TCRbeta CDR3 rearrangement. For each sample, productive Simpson clonality was calculated as the square root of Simpson's diversity index across productive rearrangements. Entries here come from immuneACCESS through TCRdb and include only in-frame sequences with V and J called. Some clones fail to appear in such tables; in the studies checked, an unresolved V gene covers under half of the shortfall, and the cause of the remainder is unknown. V and J calls and clone size are those listed in that table; D and trimming were worked out from the DNA. The table for this sample lists about 80,000 clones; around 88% of them were counted only once. The biggest ten clones account for 6% to 7.5% of the sample.

About this clone: It has no known antigen specificity. No base-level quality is on record; no much larger clone is a single base apart.

Each collaborating institution followed its own protocols to collect whole blood in K2EDTA tubes. For TCRbeta analysis, collaborators shipped samples as frozen whole blood, isolated PBMCs, or DNA extracted from either of those sample types. The TCR comes from a woman older than 75 with acute or convalescent COVID-19. Material for sequencing was peripheral blood. The receptor chain draws on TRBV5-4 and TRBJ1-3; 7 of the junction bases match TRBD1. The CDR3 reads as follows: CASSKATGTQGNTIYF. The DNA sequence reads TGTGCCAGCAGCAAGGCGACAGGGACACAAGGAAACACCATATATTTT.